This T cell receptor (beta chain) was retrieved from a study of neurological immune-mediated disorders. This sample's time point: longitudinal time-point 2. The germline V gene has CDR1 SEHNR and CDR2 FQNEAQ (reference sequence). This CDR3 has 15 amino acids. V trimming: 5 bases; J trimming: 8 bases; junction bases outside the gene matches: 9. TCRdb called the 5' RACE reads again in MiXCR, with one record for every CDR3 protein. The top ten clones hold 5% of a sample with about 90,000 distinct CDR3 sequences, about 13% of them seen once. At least ten counts were recorded for this clonotype. V gene TRBV7-9 combines with J gene TRBJ1-6; 7 bases match TRBD1. Sample: PBMCs. This sequence originates from a female donor with HTLV-1-associated myelopathy (HAM/TSP). This CDR3 reads CASSPRARGDSPLHF. CDR3 nucleotides: TGTGCCAGCAGCCCCCGGGCCAGGGGGGATTCACCCCTCCACTTT.